These 13 T cell receptor beta chains share one sample of origin, sequenced in a study of response to subunit inactivated influenza vaccine. TCRdb recomputed calls from the RT-PCR reads with MiXCR, one row per CDR3 protein. The profile shows a few hundred thousand distinct CDR3 sequences, 12% to 15% of them singletons. The material sequenced was PBMCs from blood, taken 11 to 12 days after vaccination. Receptors originate from a man aged 50 to 60 who received an inactivated influenza vaccine.

The V call is TRBV20-1, the J call TRBJ2-7; no firm D call. This CDR3 is built from 14 residues. Germline V gene lookup returns CDR1 DFQATT and CDR2 SNEGSKA (reference sequence). The V end was cut by 3 bases, the J end by 4 bases, with 16 bases between. The CDR3 coding sequence is TGCAGTGCTAGGGACGAACCTGAGTCGTACGAGCAGTACTTC. It is translated as CSARDEPESYEQYF.

The chain links TRBV29-1 to TRBJ2-2; D could derive from TRBD1 or TRBD2 (5 bases each). The CDR3 loop spans 15 amino acids. Trimming took 4 bases from V and 5 from J, leaving 17 bases between them. Germline assignment: CDR1 SQVTM and CDR2 ANQGSEA. CDR3: CSVGLGTDATGELFF. The CDR3 DNA is TGCAGCGTTGGTCTCGGGACGGATGCTACCGGGGAGCTGTTTTTT.

The chain couples TRBV3-1 to TRBJ2-1; possible D gene TRBD1, 6 bases. Germline V lookup: CDR1 LGHDT, CDR2 YNNKEL (reference sequence). CDR3 size: 18 residues. Trimming cost V 3 bases and J 8 bases, with 26 bases left between them. The CDR3 sequence: CASSHGGKVRSHNDEQFF. The CDR3, as DNA: TGTGCCAGCAGCCATGGGGGCAAGGTTAGATCTCACAATGATGAGCAGTTCTTC.

Concerning this clonotype itself: Germline is not matched at one junction end, which may reflect a read error. This chain links TRBV28 with TRBJ2-3, with a weak D call TRBD1 (6 bases). The CDR3 contains 16 residues. The germline gives CDR1 MDHEN, CDR2 SYDVKM. This chain's CDR3 is CASRLSSGEITDTQYF. The CDR3 nucleotides are TGTGCCAGCAGATTATCGTCAGGGGAAATCACAGATACGCAGTATTTT.

The chain has TRBV6-1 and TRBJ2-7; 9 bases align to TRBD2. V trimming: 6 bases; J trimming: 3 bases; junction bases outside the gene matches: 9. The V gene's germline CDR1 is MNHNS and CDR2 SASEGT. This CDR3 has 15 residues. The CDR3 DNA reads TGTGCCAGCAGAACCGGGACTAGCCGCTTCTACGAGCAGTACTTC. It encodes CASRTGTSRFYEQYF.

This clonotype has at least ten counts. This rearrangement joins TRBV5-4 to TRBJ2-7; 11 nucleotides agree with TRBD1. This CDR3 has 15 residues. Germline CDR1 reads SGHNT; CDR2 reads YYREEE (reference sequence). V shed 4 bases, J shed 3 bases, and the junction held 6 bases outside the gene matches. CDR3 DNA sequence: TGTGCCAGCAGCGATGGACAGGGGGCAATCTACGAGCAGTACTTC. Translating it yields CASSDGQGAIYEQYF.

This clonotype has more than one count but fewer than ten. The chain combines TRBV4-3 with TRBJ2-1; a weak D match, TRBD2 (5 bases). Germline V CDR1 and CDR2: LGHNA, YSLEER. V lost 0 bases, J lost 3 bases, and 12 bases lay in between. This CDR3 region has 16 residues. CDR3 nucleotides: TGCGCCAGCAGCCAAGACAGTCGGGGTAACTACAATGAGCAGTTCTTC. This sequence encodes CASSQDSRGNYNEQFF.

In this sample, this clonotype turned up a few times. This rearrangement joins TRBV7-9 to TRBJ1-1; D not certain. The V gene lost 5 bases and the J gene lost 3 bases, with 13 bases spanning the gap. The CDR3 is 14 amino acids. The germline V gene has CDR1 SEHNR and CDR2 FQNEAQ (reference sequence). CDR3 loop: CASSRHSLDTEAFF. CDR3 DNA sequence: TGTGCCAGCAGCCGACATAGCTTGGACACTGAAGCTTTCTTT. Together with reference TRBV7-9 and TRBJ1-1, the CDR3 gives the full variable domain: DTGVSQNPRHKITKRGQNVTFRCDPISEHNRLYWYRQTLGQGPEFLTYFQNEAQLEKSRLLSDRFSAERPKGSFSTLEIQRTEQGDSAMYLCASSRHSLDTEAFFGQGTRLTVV.

The chain links TRBV29-1 to TRBJ1-1; perhaps TRBD1 as D (5 bases). Trimming stripped 3 bases from V and 0 bases from J, with 17 bases between. The CDR3 contains 16 residues. The V gene's germline CDR1 is SQVTM and CDR2 ANQGSEA. CDR3 coding DNA: TGCAGCGTTGACCAGACCTCTTACAGGATGAACACTGAAGCTTTCTTT. Encoded protein: CSVDQTSYRMNTEAFF.

The V call is TRBV9, the J call TRBJ1-5; D is uncertain. The CDR3 has 14 amino acids. CDR1 SGDLS and CDR2 YYNGEE come from the germline V gene. Trimming pared 4 bases from V and 5 bases from J, leaving 13 bases between. As DNA, the CDR3 is TGTGCCAGCAGCCCTAGTTGGGGAGATCAGCCCCAGCATTTT. It yields the protein CASSPSWGDQPQHF.

The V and J genes are TRBV12-1 and TRBJ2-3; the table's D call, TRBD2, was not checked against the DNA. TRBV12-1 is a listed pseudogene. The CDR3 covers 17 residues. The CDR3 loop reads CASSFGLAGGPTDTQYF. CDR3 sequence (DNA): TGTGCCAGCAGCTTTGGACTAGCGGGAGGGCCTACAGATACGCAGTATTTT.

The chain combines TRBV12-3 or TRBV12-4 with TRBJ2-1; no clear D. The V end lost 7 bases, the J end lost 4 bases, and 14 bases lay between the germline ends. There are 14 residues in the CDR3. The CDR3 reads CASKPRALYNEQFF. CDR3 sequence (DNA): TGTGCCAGCAAACCCCGCGCGCTTTACAATGAGCAGTTCTTC.

This clonotype came up a few times. V usage is TRBV29-1 and J usage is TRBJ2-1, with a possible D match to TRBD2 (5 bases). V was cut by 6 bases and J by 0 bases, with 12 bases left in between. The CDR3 runs to 14 residues. Germline CDR1 SQVTM, CDR2 ANQGSEA. In nucleotides, the CDR3 is TGCAGCGTCGAACGGCGGGCCTCCTACAATGAGCAGTTCTTC. Protein: CSVERRASYNEQFF.